The subject of this entry is one T cell receptor (beta chain). This specimen comes from a study of blood T cell repertoires in COVID-19. Study-level information: COVID-19 samples collected from the United States, Italy and Spain covered acute and convalescent phases. T cells, B-cell-depleted T cells, or PBMCs supplied cDNA or gDNA.

Under the authors' procedure: Reference gene primer amplification in the assay estimated nucleated cell counts. Here immunoSEQ multiplex PCR was the method, and the copy in TCRdb shows in-frame clones only, minus some. The V and J calls and clone size come from that table; D and trimming were worked out from the DNA. The sample lists 15,000 to 25,000 clones; more than 65% were seen once. The CDR3 runs 19 residues. Trimming shortened V by 0 bases and J by 0 bases, and 16 bases separated the two germline ends. The germline V gene encodes CDR1 SGHRS and CDR2 YFSETQ. This chain joins TRBV5-1 and TRBJ2-6; the D gene is possibly TRBD1 (6 bases). This receptor was obtained from a man at least 80 years old with acute or convalescent COVID-19. The specimen sequenced was peripheral blood. The CDR3 DNA follows: TGCGCCAGCAGCTTGGGCTCCGGGACAAAAAGCTCTGGGGCCAACGTCCTGACTTTC. This codes for CASSLGSGTKSSGANVLTF.